These T cell receptor beta chains were read from a single sample in a study of blood T cell repertoires in COVID-19. TCRdb's table, derived via immunoSEQ multiplex PCR, lists solely in-frame clones and lacks some. The sample records 110,000 to 150,000 clones, around 80% being singletons. Sequenced material: PBMCs or T cells enriched from blood (not recorded which). All receptors come from a woman aged 45 to 65 who had recovered from COVID-19. Each CDR3 is given with its conserved first and last residue. The D gene is left open where the match is weak. Only some rows state a clone size, as once, few, many or a class for expanded clones.

abundance: few; j_gene: TRBJ2-7; v_gene: TRBV5-5; d_gene: NA; CDR3nt: TGTGCCAGCAGCTTGGCCGGTACTCCCATCTTCCACGAGCAGTACTTC; CDR3aa: CASSLAGTPIFHEQYF
abundance: few; j_gene: TRBJ1-2; v_gene: TRBV20-1; d_gene: NA; CDR3nt: TGCAGTGCTAGTCTCCCGGGGGGCCATGGCTACACCTTC; CDR3aa: CSASLPGGHGYTF
abundance: NA; j_gene: TRBJ2-5; v_gene: TRBV7-9; d_gene: NA; CDR3nt: TGTGCCAGCAGCACTATAGCCGGGGAGACCCAGTACTTC; CDR3aa: CASSTIAGETQYF
abundance: NA; j_gene: TRBJ1-1; v_gene: TRBV20-1; d_gene: TRBD1; CDR3nt: TGCAGAAGGGACAGGAACACTGAAGCTTTCTTT; CDR3aa: CRRDRNTEAFF
abundance: few; j_gene: TRBJ2-5; v_gene: TRBV13; d_gene: TRBD2; CDR3nt: TGTGCCAGCAGCTTAGTCGGGGGGTCCCAAGAGACCCAGTACTTC; CDR3aa: CASSLVGGSQETQYF
abundance: once; j_gene: TRBJ2-1; v_gene: TRBV24-1; d_gene: TRBD2; CDR3nt: TGTGCCACCAGTGGATTCGGCGGGGGAAGCTCCTACAATGAGCAGTTCTTC; CDR3aa: CATSGFGGGSSYNEQFF
abundance: NA; j_gene: TRBJ2-1; v_gene: TRBV27; d_gene: TRBD2; CDR3nt: TGTGCCAGCAGTTTAAGCGGGGGGGCTTACAATGAGCAGTTCTTC; CDR3aa: CASSLSGGAYNEQFF
abundance: once; j_gene: TRBJ2-3; v_gene: TRBV7-8; d_gene: NA; CDR3nt: TGTGCCAGCAGCTCCCTCCTAGATACGCAGTATTTT; CDR3aa: CASSSLLDTQYF
abundance: many; j_gene: TRBJ1-1; v_gene: TRBV19; d_gene: NA; CDR3nt: TGTGCCAGTAGCAACCGAATCAGGGCGAACACTGAAGCTTTCTTT; CDR3aa: CASSNRIRANTEAFF
abundance: NA; j_gene: TRBJ1-2; v_gene: TRBV12-3/TRBV12-4; d_gene: TRBD1; CDR3nt: TGTGCCAGCGGAGTCCGGGACAGTGCCACCTTC; CDR3aa: CASGVRDSATF
abundance: NA; j_gene: TRBJ2-5; v_gene: TRBV3-1/TRBV3-2; d_gene: NA; CDR3nt: TGTGCCAGCAGCCAGCCTCGGGGTCAAGAGACCCAGTACTTC; CDR3aa: CASSQPRGQETQYF
abundance: NA; j_gene: TRBJ2-1; v_gene: TRBV18; d_gene: TRBD1; CDR3nt: TGTGCCAGCTCCGGGACAGGGACCTACAATGAGCAGTTCTTC; CDR3aa: CASSGTGTYNEQFF
abundance: NA; j_gene: TRBJ1-3; v_gene: TRBV18; d_gene: NA; CDR3nt: TGTGCCAGCTCACCACCTCGGGGAGCTGGAAACACCATATATTTT; CDR3aa: CASSPPRGAGNTIYF
abundance: NA; j_gene: TRBJ1-2; v_gene: TRBV5-1; d_gene: TRBD1; CDR3nt: TGCGCCAGCAGCTTCCGGACAGGGGGCGGAGGCTACACCTTC; CDR3aa: CASSFRTGGGGYTF
abundance: few; j_gene: TRBJ1-4; v_gene: TRBV6-5; d_gene: NA; CDR3nt: TGTGCCAGCAGTTACTCGAACGGGATTAATGAAAAACTGTTTTTT; CDR3aa: CASSYSNGINEKLFF
abundance: once; j_gene: TRBJ1-5; v_gene: TRBV4-1; d_gene: NA; CDR3nt: TGCGCCAGCAGCCAAGTTGAGGTCTATAGCAATCAGCCCCAGCATTTT; CDR3aa: CASSQVEVYSNQPQHF
abundance: NA; j_gene: TRBJ2-3; v_gene: TRBV5-1; d_gene: TRBD2; CDR3nt: TGCGCCAGCAGCGTGCTAGCGGGGGCGACAGATACGCAGTATTTT; CDR3aa: CASSVLAGATDTQYF
abundance: NA; j_gene: TRBJ1-4; v_gene: TRBV5-4; d_gene: NA; CDR3nt: TGTGCCAGCAGCTCGGGGGGTCCGAAAGGCGCTAATGAAAAACTGTTTTTT; CDR3aa: CASSSGGPKGANEKLFF
abundance: NA; j_gene: TRBJ1-3; v_gene: TRBV6-1; d_gene: NA; CDR3nt: TGTGCCAGCAGTGAAAGAGGGTCTGGAAACACCATATATTTT; CDR3aa: CASSERGSGNTIYF
abundance: NA; j_gene: TRBJ1-2; v_gene: TRBV28; d_gene: NA; CDR3nt: TGTGCCAGCATACCCGGGGGAAATGGGAACTATGGCTACACCTTC; CDR3aa: CASIPGGNGNYGYTF
abundance: NA; j_gene: TRBJ2-1; v_gene: TRBV10-1; d_gene: TRBD1; CDR3nt: TGCGCCAGCAGCCGAAGACAGGGGAGCTCCTACAATGAGCAGTTCTTC; CDR3aa: CASSRRQGSSYNEQFF
abundance: NA; j_gene: TRBJ1-4; v_gene: TRBV7-9; d_gene: TRBD1; CDR3nt: TGTGCCAGCAGCTTAGGAGCCCGGGACAGGGGGCGAAAACTGTTTTTT; CDR3aa: CASSLGARDRGRKLFF
abundance: NA; j_gene: TRBJ2-2; v_gene: TRBV19; d_gene: NA; CDR3nt: TGTGCCAGTAGTATCGCGGGACTTACAAGGAACACCGGGGAGCTGTTTTTT; CDR3aa: CASSIAGLTRNTGELFF
abundance: NA; j_gene: TRBJ1-2; v_gene: TRBV4-1; d_gene: TRBD1; CDR3nt: TGCGCCAGCAGCCTAATGGGGGCCGGACAGGATAACTATGGCTACACCTTC; CDR3aa: CASSLMGAGQDNYGYTF
abundance: NA; j_gene: TRBJ2-2; v_gene: TRBV2; d_gene: TRBD1; CDR3nt: TGTGCCAGCTGCTCGGGATCCGGGACAGGGTGCACCGGGGAGCTGTTTTTT; CDR3aa: CASCSGSGTGCTGELFF
abundance: NA; j_gene: TRBJ1-5; v_gene: TRBV5-6; d_gene: TRBD1; CDR3nt: TGTGCCAGCAGCTTCGGACAGGGCTTGGGGCCCCAGCATTTT; CDR3aa: CASSFGQGLGPQHF
abundance: once; j_gene: TRBJ1-3; v_gene: TRBV15; d_gene: NA; CDR3nt: TGTGCCACCAGCAGAGATAATGGGGGGGGAAACACCATATATTTT; CDR3aa: CATSRDNGGGNTIYF
abundance: NA; j_gene: TRBJ1-2; v_gene: TRBV15; d_gene: NA; CDR3nt: TGTGCCACCAGCAGGGACCTCCCACAGGCTAACTATGGCTACACCTTC; CDR3aa: CATSRDLPQANYGYTF
abundance: NA; j_gene: TRBJ1-4; v_gene: TRBV7-9; d_gene: TRBD1; CDR3nt: TGTGCCAGCAGTTATCAGGGGGCTAATGAAAAACTGTTTTTT; CDR3aa: CASSYQGANEKLFF
abundance: NA; j_gene: TRBJ1-5; v_gene: TRBV28; d_gene: NA; CDR3nt: TGTGCCAGCAGTTTCGTAAGCGGACAGCCCCAGCATTTT; CDR3aa: CASSFVSGQPQHF
abundance: NA; j_gene: TRBJ1-1; v_gene: TRBV11-1; d_gene: NA; CDR3nt: TGTGCCAGCAGCTTAGTAGCGGCAGTGACTGAAGCTTTCTTT; CDR3aa: CASSLVAAVTEAFF
abundance: NA; j_gene: TRBJ2-5; v_gene: TRBV9; d_gene: TRBD1; CDR3nt: TGTGCCAGCAGCGTAGTCTACAGGGGCCAAGAGACCCAGTACTTC; CDR3aa: CASSVVYRGQETQYF
abundance: NA; j_gene: TRBJ2-3; v_gene: TRBV5-1; d_gene: NA; CDR3nt: TGCGCCAGCAGGCGTGCGACAGACACAGATACGCAGTATTTT; CDR3aa: CASRRATDTDTQYF
abundance: NA; j_gene: TRBJ2-5; v_gene: TRBV3-1/TRBV3-2; d_gene: TRBD2; CDR3nt: TGTGCCAGCACTTCCCAGTTTCAAGCGGGGGGCCGGTACCAAGAGACCCAGTACTTC; CDR3aa: CASTSQFQAGGRYQETQYF
abundance: NA; j_gene: TRBJ1-5; v_gene: TRBV28; d_gene: NA; CDR3nt: TGTGCCAGCAGGCCGGGGGGGGATAGCAATCAGCCCCAGCATTTT; CDR3aa: CASRPGGDSNQPQHF
abundance: NA; j_gene: TRBJ1-4; v_gene: TRBV18; d_gene: NA; CDR3nt: TGTGCCAGCTCACGACCGGGAGTAACTAATGAAAAACTGTTTTTT; CDR3aa: CASSRPGVTNEKLFF
abundance: few; j_gene: TRBJ1-5; v_gene: TRBV3-1/TRBV3-2; d_gene: TRBD1; CDR3nt: TGTGCCAGCAGCCAAGAGACAGGGATGAGCAATCAGCCCCAGCATTTT; CDR3aa: CASSQETGMSNQPQHF
abundance: NA; j_gene: TRBJ2-7; v_gene: TRBV5-1; d_gene: TRBD2; CDR3nt: TGCGCCAGCAGCTTGGTCCCCGGGACTAGCGGGGCAGAGCAGTACTTC; CDR3aa: CASSLVPGTSGAEQYF
abundance: NA; j_gene: TRBJ2-7; v_gene: TRBV19; d_gene: NA; CDR3nt: TGTGCCAGTAGGCGACAGCAAGACTACGAGCAGTACTTC; CDR3aa: CASRRQQDYEQYF
abundance: NA; j_gene: TRBJ1-1; v_gene: TRBV10-2; d_gene: NA; CDR3nt: TGCGCCAGCAGTTTCGGACAGAAGGAAGCTTTCTTT; CDR3aa: CASSFGQKEAFF
abundance: NA; j_gene: TRBJ1-5; v_gene: TRBV28; d_gene: NA; CDR3nt: TGTGCCAGCCGATTCTTTGTCGGTCAGCCCCAGCATTTT; CDR3aa: CASRFFVGQPQHF
abundance: NA; j_gene: TRBJ2-3; v_gene: TRBV28; d_gene: TRBD2; CDR3nt: TGTGCCAGCTCCTTGGGGGGGGGAAGCACAGATACGCAGTATTTT; CDR3aa: CASSLGGGSTDTQYF
abundance: NA; j_gene: TRBJ1-1; v_gene: TRBV14; d_gene: NA; CDR3nt: TGTGCCAGCAGTAGCCAAATGAACACTGAAGCTTTCTTT; CDR3aa: CASSSQMNTEAFF